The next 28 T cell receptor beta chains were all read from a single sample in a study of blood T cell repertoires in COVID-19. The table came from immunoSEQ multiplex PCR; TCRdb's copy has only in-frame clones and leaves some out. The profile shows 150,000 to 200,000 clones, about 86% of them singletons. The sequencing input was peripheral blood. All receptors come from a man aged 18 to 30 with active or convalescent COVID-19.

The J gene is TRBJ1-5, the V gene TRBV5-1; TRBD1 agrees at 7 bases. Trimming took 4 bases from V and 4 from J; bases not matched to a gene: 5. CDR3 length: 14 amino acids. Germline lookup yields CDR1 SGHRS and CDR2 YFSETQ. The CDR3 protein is CASSPGTENQPQHF. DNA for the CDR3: TGCGCCAGCAGCCCAGGGACAGAGAATCAGCCCCAGCATTTT.

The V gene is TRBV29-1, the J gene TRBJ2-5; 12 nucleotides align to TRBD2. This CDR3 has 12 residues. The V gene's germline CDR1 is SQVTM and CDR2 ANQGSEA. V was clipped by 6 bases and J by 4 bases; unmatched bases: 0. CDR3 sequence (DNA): TGCAGCGTACTAGCGGGAGGAGAGACCCAGTACTTC. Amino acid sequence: CSVLAGGETQYF.

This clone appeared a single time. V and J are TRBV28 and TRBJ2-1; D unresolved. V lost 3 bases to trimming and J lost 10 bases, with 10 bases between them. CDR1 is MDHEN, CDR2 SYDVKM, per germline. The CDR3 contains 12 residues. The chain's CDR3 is CASSFAETEQFF. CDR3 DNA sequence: TGTGCCAGCAGTTTCGCGGAGACCGAGCAGTTCTTC.

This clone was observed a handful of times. CDR3 DNA: TGTGCCAGCAGCCCAGCCCTAGCGGGAGGCTACGAGCAGTACTTC. Protein: CASSPALAGGYEQYF. This chain links TRBV6-2 or TRBV6-3 with TRBJ2-7; 11 bases are a match to TRBD2. CDR3 length equals 15 residues. Losses at the gene ends were 6 bases for V and 3 bases for J; bases not matched to a gene: 7. Germline loops: CDR1 MNHEY, CDR2 SVGEGT.

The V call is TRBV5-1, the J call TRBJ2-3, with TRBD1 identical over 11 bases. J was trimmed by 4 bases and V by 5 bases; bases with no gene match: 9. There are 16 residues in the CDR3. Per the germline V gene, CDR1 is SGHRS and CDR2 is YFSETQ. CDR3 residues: CASRHNPGQGADTQYF. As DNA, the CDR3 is TGCGCCAGCAGGCATAATCCGGGACAGGGGGCAGATACGCAGTATTTT.

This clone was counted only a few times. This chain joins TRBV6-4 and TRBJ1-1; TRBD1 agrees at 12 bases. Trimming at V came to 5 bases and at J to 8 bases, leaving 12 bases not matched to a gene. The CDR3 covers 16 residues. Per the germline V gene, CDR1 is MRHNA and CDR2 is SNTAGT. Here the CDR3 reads CASSKDPGQGATEAFF. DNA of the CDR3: TGTGCCAGCAGTAAAGATCCGGGACAGGGGGCAACAGAAGCTTTCTTT.

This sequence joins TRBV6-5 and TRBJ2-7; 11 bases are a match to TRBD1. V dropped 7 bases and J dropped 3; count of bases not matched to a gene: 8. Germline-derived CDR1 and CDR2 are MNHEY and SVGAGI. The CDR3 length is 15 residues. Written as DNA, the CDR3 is TGTGCCAGCAATAACCGGGACAGGGGGATCTACGAGCAGTACTTC. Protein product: CASNNRDRGIYEQYF.

Here the CDR3 reads CASSSPQGRGRARELFF. For the CDR3, the DNA is TGTGCCAGCAGCTCCCCCCAAGGTAGGGGGAGGGCCCGGGAGCTGTTTTTT. The gene calls are TRBV7-2 and TRBJ2-2; D is perhaps TRBD2 (7 bases). The ends were cut back, 4 bases at V and 9 bases at J, with 24 bases in the middle. CDR3 length: 17 residues. Germline loops: CDR1 SGHTA, CDR2 FQGNSA.

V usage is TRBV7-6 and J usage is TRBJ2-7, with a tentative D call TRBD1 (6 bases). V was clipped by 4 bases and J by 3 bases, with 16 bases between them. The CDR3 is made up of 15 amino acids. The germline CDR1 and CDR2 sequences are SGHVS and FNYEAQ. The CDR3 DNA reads TGTGCCAGCAGCTGGGACACTAGTGGGAACTACGAGCAGTACTTC. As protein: CASSWDTSGNYEQYF.

CDR3 coding DNA: TGTGCCAGCAGTTTACAAGGAGCCGTTCATAGCAATCAGCCCCAGCATTTT. The encoded protein is CASSLQGAVHSNQPQHF. This chain uses TRBV28 with TRBJ1-5; D unresolved. The germline gives CDR1 MDHEN, CDR2 SYDVKM. CDR3 length: 17 residues. V was trimmed by 2 bases and J by 0 bases, leaving 14 bases between them.

CDR3 region: CASRSGIYEQYF. The CDR3 DNA reads TGTGCCAGCAGGAGCGGGATTTACGAGCAGTACTTC. V and J are TRBV28 and TRBJ2-7; TRBD2 agrees at 7 bases. The CDR3 covers 12 residues. The germline CDR1 and CDR2 sequences are MDHEN and SYDVKM. Germline trimming cut 6 bases from V and 4 bases from J; bases unmatched to any gene: 3.

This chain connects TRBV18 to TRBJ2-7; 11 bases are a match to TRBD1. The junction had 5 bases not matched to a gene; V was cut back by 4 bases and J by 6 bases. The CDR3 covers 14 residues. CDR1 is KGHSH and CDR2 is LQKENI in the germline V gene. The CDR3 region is CASSLGQGAFEQYV. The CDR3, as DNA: TGTGCCAGCTCACTAGGACAGGGGGCTTTCGAGCAGTACGTC.

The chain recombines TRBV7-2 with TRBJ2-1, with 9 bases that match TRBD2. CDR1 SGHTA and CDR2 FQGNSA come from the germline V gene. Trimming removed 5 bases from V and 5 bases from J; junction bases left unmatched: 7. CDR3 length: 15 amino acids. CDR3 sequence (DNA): TGTGCCAGCAGCATAGTAGCGGGAGCCAACAATGAGCAGTTCTTC. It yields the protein CASSIVAGANNEQFF.

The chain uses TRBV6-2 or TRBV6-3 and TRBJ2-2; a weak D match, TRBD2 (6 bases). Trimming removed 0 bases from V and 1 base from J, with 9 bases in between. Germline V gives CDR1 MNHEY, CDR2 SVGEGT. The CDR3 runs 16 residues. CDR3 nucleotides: TGTGCCAGCAGTTACTCGCCAGCGGGGAACACCGGGGAGCTGTTTTTT. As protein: CASSYSPAGNTGELFF.

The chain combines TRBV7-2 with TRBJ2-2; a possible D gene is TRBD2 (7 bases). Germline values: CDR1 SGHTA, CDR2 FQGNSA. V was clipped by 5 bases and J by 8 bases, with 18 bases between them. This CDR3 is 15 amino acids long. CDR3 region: CASSAAGATGGELFF. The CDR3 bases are TGTGCCAGCAGCGCCGCGGGGGCCACAGGGGGGGAGCTGTTTTTT.

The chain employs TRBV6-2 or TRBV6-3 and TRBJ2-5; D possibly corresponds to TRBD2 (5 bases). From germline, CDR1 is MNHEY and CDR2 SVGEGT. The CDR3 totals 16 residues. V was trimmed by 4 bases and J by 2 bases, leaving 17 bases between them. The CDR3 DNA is TGTGCCAGCAGTTTATTCGGGAATGGGGTTCAAGAGACCCAGTACTTC. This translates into CASSLFGNGVQETQYF.

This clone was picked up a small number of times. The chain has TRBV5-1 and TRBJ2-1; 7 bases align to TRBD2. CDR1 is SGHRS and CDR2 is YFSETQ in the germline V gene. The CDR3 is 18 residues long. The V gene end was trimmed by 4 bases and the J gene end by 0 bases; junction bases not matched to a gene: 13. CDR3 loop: CASSDFSGSKSSYNEQFF. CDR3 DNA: TGCGCCAGCAGCGACTTTAGCGGGTCTAAGTCCTCCTACAATGAGCAGTTCTTC.

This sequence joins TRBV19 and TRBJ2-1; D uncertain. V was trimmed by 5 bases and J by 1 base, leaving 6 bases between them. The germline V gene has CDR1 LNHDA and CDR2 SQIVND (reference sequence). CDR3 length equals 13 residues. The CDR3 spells CASSRESYNEQFF. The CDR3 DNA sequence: TGTGCCAGTAGTCGTGAGTCCTACAATGAGCAGTTCTTC.

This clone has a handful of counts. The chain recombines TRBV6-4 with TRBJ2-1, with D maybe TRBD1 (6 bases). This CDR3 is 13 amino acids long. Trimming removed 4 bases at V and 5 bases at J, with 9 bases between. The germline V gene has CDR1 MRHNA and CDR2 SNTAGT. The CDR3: CASSGGQHNEQFF. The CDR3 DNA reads TGTGCCAGCAGTGGGGGACAACACAATGAGCAGTTCTTC.

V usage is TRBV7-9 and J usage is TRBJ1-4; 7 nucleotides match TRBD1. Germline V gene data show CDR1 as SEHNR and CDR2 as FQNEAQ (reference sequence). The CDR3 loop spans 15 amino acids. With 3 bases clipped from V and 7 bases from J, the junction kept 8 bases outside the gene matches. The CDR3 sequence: CASSFYDRAGEKLFF. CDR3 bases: TGTGCCAGCAGCTTTTATGACAGGGCGGGTGAAAAACTGTTTTTT.

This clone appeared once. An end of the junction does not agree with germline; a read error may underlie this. The CDR3 sequence: CVTRGGLAGKNEQFF. The CDR3 DNA is TGTGTCACCAGGGGCGGACTAGCGGGAAAAAATGAGCAGTTCTTC. This rearrangement joins TRBV24-1 to TRBJ2-1; TRBD2 agrees at 12 bases. This CDR3 contains 15 residues. Per the germline V gene, CDR1 is KGHDR and CDR2 is SFDVKD.

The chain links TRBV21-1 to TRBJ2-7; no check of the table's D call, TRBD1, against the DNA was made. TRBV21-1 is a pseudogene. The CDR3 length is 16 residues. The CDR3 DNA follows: TGTGCCAGCAGCAAACTGCTTGGACAGGGTCGATACGAGCAGTACGTC. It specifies CASSKLLGQGRYEQYV.

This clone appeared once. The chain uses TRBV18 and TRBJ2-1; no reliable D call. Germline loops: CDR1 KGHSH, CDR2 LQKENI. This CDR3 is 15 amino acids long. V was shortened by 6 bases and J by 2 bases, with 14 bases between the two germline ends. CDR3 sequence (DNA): TGTGCCAGCTCCCCCATATGGGCAGCCTACAATGAGCAGTTCTTC. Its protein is CASSPIWAAYNEQFF.

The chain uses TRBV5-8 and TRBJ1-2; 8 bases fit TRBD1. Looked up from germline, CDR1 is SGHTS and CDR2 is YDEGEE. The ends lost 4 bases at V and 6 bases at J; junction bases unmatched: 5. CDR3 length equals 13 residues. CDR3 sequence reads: CASSRDRMDGYTF. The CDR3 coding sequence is TGTGCCAGCAGCCGGGACAGGATGGATGGCTACACCTTC.

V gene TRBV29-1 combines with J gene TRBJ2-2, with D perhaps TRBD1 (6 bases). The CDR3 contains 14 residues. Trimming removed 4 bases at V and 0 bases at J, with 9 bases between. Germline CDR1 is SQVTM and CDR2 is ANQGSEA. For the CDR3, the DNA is TGCAGCGTTGGACAGGTATCGAACACCGGGGAGCTGTTTTTT. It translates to CSVGQVSNTGELFF.

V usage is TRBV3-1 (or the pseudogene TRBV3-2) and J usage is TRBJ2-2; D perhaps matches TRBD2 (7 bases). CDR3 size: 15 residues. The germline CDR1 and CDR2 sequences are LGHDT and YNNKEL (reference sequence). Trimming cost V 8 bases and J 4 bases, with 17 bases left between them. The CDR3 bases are TGTGCCAGCGAGCCGGGGCGGGGGCTCACCGGGGAGCTGTTTTTT. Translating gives CASEPGRGLTGELFF.

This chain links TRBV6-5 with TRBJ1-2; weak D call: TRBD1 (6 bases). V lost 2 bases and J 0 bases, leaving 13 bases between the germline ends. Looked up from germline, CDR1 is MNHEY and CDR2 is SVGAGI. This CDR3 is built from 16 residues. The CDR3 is CASSYITGPANYGYTF. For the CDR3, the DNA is TGTGCCAGCAGTTACATAACAGGGCCAGCTAACTATGGCTACACCTTC.

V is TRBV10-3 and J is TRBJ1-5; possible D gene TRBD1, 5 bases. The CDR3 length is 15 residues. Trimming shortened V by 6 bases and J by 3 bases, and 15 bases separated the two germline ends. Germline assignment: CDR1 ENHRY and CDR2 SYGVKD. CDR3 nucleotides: TGTGCCATCAGCTTTAGTGGGGGGTACAATCAGCCCCAGCATTTT. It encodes CAISFSGGYNQPQHF.